A single sample is the source of the 21 T cell receptor beta chains below, sequenced in a study of blood T cell repertoires in COVID-19. Method: immunoSEQ multiplex PCR; TCRdb's copy keeps in-frame clones and lacks some. The sample lists 45,000 or so clones, 85% to 90% seen once, with around 10% in the top ten. Sequencing was performed on peripheral blood. Source of these receptors: a human donor in a cohort sampled during active COVID-19.

This clone was found once. This sequence joins TRBV3-1 (or the pseudogene TRBV3-2) and TRBJ2-7; perhaps TRBD1 as D (5 bases). Trimming took 5 bases from V and 1 from J, leaving 9 bases between them. CDR1 and CDR2 (germline): LGHDT, YNNKEL (reference sequence). The CDR3 contains 13 residues. This CDR3 reads CASSADRSYEQYF. In DNA, the CDR3 is TGTGCCAGCAGCGCTGACAGATCCTACGAGCAGTACTTC.

The V call is TRBV14, the J call TRBJ2-7; 13 nucleotides line up with TRBD2. V lost 2 bases to trimming and J lost 2 bases; unmatched junction nucleotides: 3. Germline assignment: CDR1 SGHDN and CDR2 FVKESK. The CDR3 is 16 amino acids. CDR3 DNA: TGTGCCAGCAGCCAACCCGGACTAGCGGGGGCCTACGAGCAGTACTTC. Its translation is CASSQPGLAGAYEQYF.

V usage is TRBV9 and J usage is TRBJ2-7; no definite D call. Germline lookup yields CDR1 SGDLS and CDR2 YYNGEE. The CDR3 length is 13 residues. Trimming removed 0 bases at V and 2 bases at J, with 6 bases between. CDR3 sequence: CASSVASAYEQYF. CDR3 DNA: TGTGCCAGCAGCGTAGCTAGTGCCTACGAGCAGTACTTC.

The V gene is TRBV9, the J gene TRBJ2-1, with 9 bases lining up with TRBD2. J gave up 8 bases and V 4 bases, and 13 bases lay outside the gene matches. The CDR3 contains 16 residues. In germline, CDR1 is SGDLS, CDR2 YYNGEE. CDR3 nucleotides: TGTGCCAGCAGCCCTCTGTTTGGCGGGGGGGCCCATGAGCAGTTCTTC. The encoded protein is CASSPLFGGGAHEQFF.

The genes are TRBV19 and TRBJ1-2; perhaps TRBD1 as D (5 bases). Trimming pared 6 bases from V and 0 bases from J, leaving 11 bases between. Germline CDR1 reads LNHDA; CDR2 reads SQIVND (reference sequence). CDR3 length: 14 amino acids. CDR3 nucleotides: TGTGCCAGTAGAAAGGGGTATGCTAACTATGGCTACACCTTC. Translation gives CASRKGYANYGYTF.

The chain joins TRBV20-1 to TRBJ1-5, with D possibly TRBD1 on 5 matching bases. In germline, CDR1 is DFQATT, CDR2 SNEGSKA (reference sequence). The V and J ends lost 3 bases and 6 bases respectively, with 12 bases between them. This CDR3 has 13 residues. This chain's CDR3 is CSASQGMGQPQHF. The CDR3 bases are TGCAGTGCTAGTCAGGGTATGGGTCAGCCCCAGCATTTT.

For the CDR3, the DNA is TGTGCCAGCAGTTACAAGAGCGTCAGCTCCTACAATGAGCAGTTCTTC. Its protein is CASSYKSVSSYNEQFF. The chain is built from TRBV6-5 and TRBJ2-1, with unresolved D. Per the germline V gene, CDR1 is MNHEY and CDR2 is SVGAGI. The CDR3 loop spans 16 amino acids. Trimming took 2 bases from V and 0 from J, leaving 11 bases between them.

Remarks on this clone: The sample has other DNA sequences that encode this CDR3 too. The chain has TRBV5-5 and TRBJ1-2, with D unclear. The CDR3 has 13 residues. Germline CDR1 and CDR2: SGHKS and YYEKEE (reference sequence). The germline V and J ends were trimmed by 0 bases and 2 bases, with 5 bases remaining between them. For the CDR3, the DNA is TGTGCCAGCAGCTTGGACAGCAACTATGGCTACACCTTC. Translated, it gives CASSLDSNYGYTF.

This sequence joins TRBV3-1 (or the pseudogene TRBV3-2) and TRBJ2-3; tentatively, D is TRBD1 (6 bases). The CDR3 is made up of 12 amino acids. CDR1 and CDR2 (germline): LGHDT, YNNKEL (reference sequence). The V end lost 8 bases, the J end lost 15 bases, and 21 bases lay between the germline ends. Here the CDR3 reads CASGSLGRGEYF. The CDR3 DNA sequence: TGTGCCAGCGGGTCCCTGGGCAGGGGAGAATATTTT.

This clone was recorded only once. V usage is TRBV24-1 and J usage is TRBJ2-3; maybe TRBD1 (6 bases). This CDR3 is 14 amino acids long. The V gene lost 3 bases and the J gene lost 4 bases, with 10 bases spanning the gap. Per germline, CDR1 KGHDR and CDR2 SFDVKD. The CDR3 loop is CATSDPQGSDTQYF. CDR3 DNA: TGTGCCACCAGTGATCCTCAGGGGTCAGATACGCAGTATTTT.

This rearrangement joins TRBV11-3 to TRBJ2-2; no reliable D call. Looked up from germline, CDR1 is SGHNT and CDR2 is YENEEA. This CDR3 is built from 15 residues. Trimming removed 0 bases at V and 1 base at J, with 6 bases between. CDR3 amino acids: CASSLDGRNTGELFF. The CDR3 DNA sequence: TGTGCCAGCAGCTTAGATGGCAGGAACACCGGGGAGCTGTTTTTT. Using reference TRBV11-3 and TRBJ2-2 for the parts outside the CDR3, the full variable domain is EAGVVQSPRYKIIEKKQPVAFWCNPISGHNTLYWYLQNLGQGPELLIRYENEEAVDDSQLPKDRFSAERLKGVDSTLKIQPAELGDSAVYLCASSLDGRNTGELFFGEGSRLTVL.

The V call is TRBV6-5, the J call TRBJ1-3; D is undetermined. Trimming left V 2 bases short and J 0 bases short, with 8 bases between. In germline, CDR1 is MNHEY, CDR2 SVGAGI. CDR3 length equals 15 residues. The CDR3 sequence: CASSYGGFSGNTIYF. In nucleotides, the CDR3 is TGTGCCAGCAGTTACGGCGGATTCTCTGGAAACACCATATATTTT.

This CDR3 reads CATAGGTSTDTQYF. Here the CDR3 DNA reads TGCGCCACGGCAGGGGGAACTAGCACAGATACGCAGTATTTT. This chain links TRBV10-1 with TRBJ2-3; 7 bases align to TRBD1. CDR1 WNHNN and CDR2 SYGVQD come from the germline V gene (reference sequence). The trim removed 10 bases at V and 0 bases at J, leaving 7 bases unmatched. The CDR3 consists of 14 residues.

The CDR3 reads CATMGGASTDTQYF. CDR3 in DNA: TGTGCCACCATGGGCGGGGCCAGCACAGATACGCAGTATTTT. J is TRBJ2-3 and V is TRBV15; a possible D gene is TRBD2 (6 bases). The germline V and J ends were trimmed by 7 bases and 0 bases, with 11 bases remaining between them. CDR3 length equals 14 residues. Germline CDR1 is LNHNV and CDR2 is YYDKDF (reference sequence).

The chain employs TRBV7-2 and TRBJ2-3, with 8 bases lining up with TRBD1. Germline CDR1 is SGHTA and CDR2 is FQGNSA. J gave up 4 bases and V 5 bases, and 5 bases lay outside the gene matches. CDR3 length equals 14 residues. The CDR3 sequence: CASSPRQGSDTQYF. CDR3 nucleotide sequence: TGTGCCAGCAGCCCAAGACAGGGGTCAGATACGCAGTATTTT.

The chain has TRBV14 and TRBJ1-3; 9 nucleotides align to TRBD1. This CDR3 spans 16 amino acids. Looked up from germline, CDR1 is SGHDN and CDR2 is FVKESK. With 4 bases clipped from V and 3 bases from J, the junction kept 7 bases outside the gene matches. Written as DNA, the CDR3 is TGTGCCAGCAGCCTTATACAGGGGGCGCGTGGAAACACCATATATTTT. Residues: CASSLIQGARGNTIYF.

V and J are TRBV23-1 and TRBJ2-3, with 7 bases lining up with TRBD2. TRBV23-1 is an open reading frame, and its role is uncertain. Trimming took 3 bases from V and 3 from J; bases not matched to a gene: 9. CDR3 length: 16 amino acids. CDR3: CASSQGGTQRTDTQYF. The CDR3 coding sequence is TGCGCCAGCAGTCAGGGGGGGACTCAGAGGACAGATACGCAGTATTTT.

This chain connects TRBV7-8 to TRBJ1-5; no definite D call. V dropped 1 base and J dropped 2 bases, with 9 bases sitting between them. There are 15 residues in the CDR3. Germline V gene lookup returns CDR1 SGHVS and CDR2 FQNEAQ. CDR3 sequence (DNA): TGTGCCAGCAGCTTAGAGTTCCGGGGCAATCAGCCCCAGCATTTT. It yields the protein CASSLEFRGNQPQHF. Full variable domain (rest looked up from reference TRBV7-8 and TRBJ1-5): GAGVSQSPRYKVAKRGQDVALRCDPISGHVSLFWYQQALGQGPEFLTYFQNEAQLDKSGLPSDRFFAERPEGSVSTLKIQRTQQEDSAVYLCASSLEFRGNQPQHFGDGTRLSIL.

The V gene is TRBV15, the J gene TRBJ1-6, with D possibly TRBD1 on 5 matching bases. The length of the CDR3 is 14 residues. The germline CDR1 and CDR2 sequences are LNHNV and YYDKDF (reference sequence). V was cut by 5 bases and J by 7 bases, with 12 bases left in between. The CDR3 DNA sequence: TGTGCCACCAGCGAGGGAGGGGCGAATTCACCCCTCCACTTT. Its protein is CATSEGGANSPLHF.

The chain links TRBV12-3 or TRBV12-4 to TRBJ1-2; the D is unclear. Trimming shortened V by 1 base and J by 1 base, and 4 bases separated the two germline ends. The CDR3 spans 13 residues. CDR3 residues: CASSLGLNYGYTF. DNA for the CDR3: TGTGCCAGCAGTTTAGGGCTTAACTATGGCTACACCTTC.

The chain combines TRBV30 with TRBJ1-4; the match to TRBD1 covers 7 bases. Germline V gene sequence: CDR1 GTSNPN, CDR2 SVGIG (reference sequence). V shed 5 bases and J 5 bases; nucleotides not matched to a gene: 5. This CDR3 is built from 13 residues. The CDR3 spells CAWGGQRNEKLFF. In nucleotides, the CDR3 is TGTGCCTGGGGGGGACAGCGAAATGAAAAACTGTTTTTT.